This note documents a single T cell receptor beta chain sequence. Its antigen is unknown. Base qualities are not provided; no much larger clone lies one nucleotide away. The cohort comprised more than 550 healthy bone marrow donors. At the time of sampling, all cohort members were nominally healthy, though unrecorded immune exposures were likely present. The donor tested CMV seronegative and was one of the 352 seronegative cohort members. Every donor gave a peripheral blood sample, and the peripheral blood mononuclear cells from that sample were used for TCR beta sequencing. The Qiagen DNeasy Blood Extraction Kit was used to extract genomic DNA from the blood cell samples. This record belongs to a study of cytomegalovirus exposure and HLA in healthy donors (dated by TCRdb to 2017 to 2019). Context from the whole study: An earlier analysis of approximately 640 of the donors reported about 250 Gb of sequence data and some 120 million unique TCR beta sequences from about 200 million T cells. Roughly 310 gigabases of sequencing data and 78 million or so unique TCR sequences were included in an early release covering over 600 HLA-typed donors. Among the approximately 400 genotyped donors, around 81% belonged to the genetic ancestry cluster associated with self-reported Caucasian donors. The study was designed to test whether signatures of past pathogen exposure could be identified by cataloging public T cell receptors. The T cell repertoires of roughly 660 subjects were profiled by immunosequencing and related to cytomegalovirus serostatus. Along with the 666-subject first cohort, a separate validation cohort of over 90 different subjects was used. To predict cytomegalovirus infection status, the study combined high-throughput TCR immunosequencing, statistical association of individual TCRs with disease status, and machine learning. A later analysis re-analyzed previously published TCR beta repertoires from 500 to 700 donors and added high-resolution HLA genotyping to study TCR occurrence patterns. Rather than drawing on any new phenotypic data, the later analysis identified candidate immune exposures from TCR beta sequences and the way those sequences occurred across donors. An earlier analysis of approximately 640 of the donors applied high-throughput TCR beta sequencing to assess whether each TCR beta V gene segment acted as functional or pseudogenic. Donor age, sex, ethnicity and CMV serostatus were compiled together with the repertoire data. Genome-wide SNP genotypes for about 55% of the roughly 670 donors were used in a later genetic analysis, which treated that subset as a discovery cohort. Every repertoire in the discovery cohort had been generated on one and the same sequencing platform. HLA typing covered class I and class II loci at four-digit resolution. The number of typed donors differed by locus: about 620-630 for A, B, C, DRB1 and DQB1; 522 for DQA1; around 610 for DPA1; and roughly 490 for DPB1. Five DR-DQ haplotypes were handled as single units for association and clustering because linkage in the cohort was strong. Across approximately 400 genotyped donors of the cohort, an average of roughly 250,000 unique TCR beta nucleotide sequences per donor were sequenced, and approximately 17% of those sequences were non-productive. The research as a whole found: A later genetic analysis reported fewer N-insertions in productive TCRs among donors in an Asian-associated ancestry cluster than the roughly 620-donor mean. According to the authors, the approach could potentially be generalized to other disease states and immunological phenotypes. In a later analysis, several top co-occurrence clusters were reported to appear linked to parvovirus B19, influenza, CMV and Epstein-Barr virus. While some public TCRs were present in many individuals, most TCR sequences turned up only very rarely across donors. In vitro tests confirmed that a few of the cytomegalovirus-associated TCR beta chains recognize cytomegalovirus antigens. An association between a missense DCLRE1C variant and V-gene and J-gene trimming of TCR beta chains was found in a later genetic analysis and replicated in an independent cohort. In a later analysis, HLA-associated TCR beta chains showed more clonal expansion and lower generation probabilities than non-associated chains that were equally common. This cohort had only TCR beta chains sequenced, and the lack of alpha or paired-chain data limited which features could be detected. Because counts were too low, about 18 rarely observed V segments, including chromosome 9 orphons, were excluded from the earlier analysis of several hundred of the donors. When HLA alleles, especially DR and DQ, strongly co-occurred, TCR associations were difficult to assign to individual alleles. Because HLA typing was unavailable for some donors at each locus, only the typed subset was used in association tests. In a later analysis, the rate of TCR association differed among HLA loci, with DRB1 alleles having the most associated TCRs and HLA-C alleles having the fewest. The presence/absence analyses assumed that sequencing depth was roughly uniform across donors, and that assumption may not be true. Immune exposure information for the cohort was limited to CMV serostatus. Some IMGT-functional V segments, including TRBV6-2 and TRBV6-3, could not be told apart with the 87-base-pair reads, so those segments were excluded. In an earlier analysis of more than 450 of the donors, most TCR beta V segments were observed in productive rearrangements about 87% or about 30% of the time, broadly matching IMGT annotations. Specific HLA alleles were associated with over 15,000 TCR beta sequences at a false discovery rate of 0.05 in a later analysis. A cluster of highly shared sequence variants was judged likely to represent a technical artifact of the sequencing pipeline. In a later analysis, most CMV-associated TCR beta chains were found to appear HLA-restricted, with HLA associations seemingly driven largely by CMV exposure. A total of roughly 160 TCR beta chains were listed by the study as associated with cytomegalovirus. The classifier was reported to diagnose cytomegalovirus status with high specificity and sensitivity in both the original cohort and the validation cohort. A further reported finding was that TCR beta sequences accurately predicted the HLA-A and HLA-B alleles for most subjects in the first cohort. Correlated functional status among segregating V segments might be attributable to linkage disequilibrium, but an unknown experimental factor could not be ruled out.

The library relied on the immunoSEQ multiplex PCR assay. For the multiplex PCR, a mixture combining 60 forward primers for TCR Vbeta segments and 13 reverse primers for TCR Jbeta segments was used. A multiplex PCR assay on genomic DNA amplified the CDR3 region of rearranged TCR beta genes. Amplified TCR beta libraries were sequenced as 87-base-pair reads on the Illumina HiSeq System. The source study handled its data this way. A later analysis counted about 82 million unique TCR beta chains across the 550 to 750 repertoires, and 9.5 million to 11 million of these chains were shared by at least two donors. A nearest-neighbor algorithm error-corrected the raw reads and collapsed the reads into unique sequences, merging closely related sequences to remove PCR and sequencing errors. To assign V, D and J gene segments, CDR3 sequences were aligned to IMGT reference sequences. For a sequence to be retained, a match of at least six nucleotides was required to both a V gene segment and a J gene segment. A rearrangement was called productive if the CDR3 had no stop codons and remained in frame with V and J, and every other rearrangement was called non-productive. Following IMGT convention, CDR3 was defined as the stretch from the second conserved V-encoded cysteine to the conserved J-encoded phenylalanine. The earlier analysis of roughly 590 of the donors excluded sequences that lacked an unambiguous match to a single V gene segment. An earlier analysis of a few hundred of the donors called V segments functional above 56.7% productive rearrangements and segregating when the between-donor standard deviation exceeded 5%. A statistical classification framework was built to diagnose cytomegalovirus status from the catalog of TCR beta chain sequences. In a later analysis, TCR nucleotide sequences were compared against IMGT/GENE-DB human TR gene sequences so that V and J genes could be assigned. The TCRdist pipeline was used in a later analysis to assign CDR3 sequences and most-parsimonious VDJ recombination scenarios. In a later analysis, each TCR beta chain was defined by its CDR3 amino acid sequence together with its V-gene family, and reads without a unique V-gene family were excluded. In a later analysis, 500 to 700 highly shared, low-generation-probability nucleotide sequences were removed to address suspected cross-contamination and a sequencing artifact. A later analysis calculated a clonal expansion index for each public chain from normalized within-repertoire ranks of inferred template counts. A later analysis computed generation probabilities with a VDJ recombination model fitted to out-of-frame rearrangements, and checked the results against IGoR. In a later analysis, hypergeometric tests were used to score TCR-TCR, TCR-HLA and TCR-CMV co-occurrence, with a repertoire-size bias correction applied to TCR pairs. A later analysis estimated false discovery rates by permuting HLA or CMV assignments 20 times. In a later analysis, co-occurring TCRs were grouped with DBSCAN, and TCRdist sequence similarity was added when clustering was performed within HLA-allele-positive subsets. Repertoires with fewer than 30,000 or more than 120,000 public chains, plus five repertoires with anomalous nucleotide sharing, were excluded from co-occurrence clustering. TCRdb provides this immuneACCESS table in a form limited to in-frame rearrangements. Some clones are lacking; in checked studies, under half of them reflect an unresolved V gene, and why the rest are absent is not known. V and J calls and clone size come straight from that table; D and trimming were deduced from the DNA. Present in this sample are 110,000 to 150,000 clones, 80% of which were seen just once. Jointly, the top ten make up 2% to 2.5% of the sample.

CDR1 and CDR2 were assigned from the germline V gene (reference sequence) as LNHDA and SQIVND. Unmatched junction bases come to 4, with V trimmed by 5 bases and J by 1 base. Spanning cysteine to phenylalanine, the CDR3 consists of 14 amino acids. Only the CDR3 DNA stays, 42 bases, in frame from base 1. The sample taken for sequencing was PBMCs. The source is a young man in good health and CMV-seronegative. The chain couples TRBV19 to TRBJ1-1; TRBD1 agrees with 7 junctional bases. The encoded CDR3 is CASSSDRTNTEAFF. At the DNA level, the sequence is TGTGCCAGTAGTTCGGACAGGACGAACACTGAAGCTTTCTTT.